These 9 T cell receptor beta chains originate from one sample sequenced in a study of blood T cell repertoires in COVID-19. Clones were read by immunoSEQ multiplex PCR, and TCRdb kept only the in-frame ones, dropping some. The repertoire holds some 200,000 clones, with about three quarters as singletons. Sequencing was done on a sample of peripheral blood. The source of these receptors is a woman in her 70s with acute or convalescent COVID-19.

This chain uses TRBV7-2 with TRBJ1-4, with 10 positions matching TRBD1. The ends lost 1 base at V and 11 bases at J; junction bases unmatched: 4. This CDR3 region has 14 residues. Germline CDR1 reads SGHTA; CDR2 reads FQGNSA. The CDR3 sequence: CASSLGGTGVKLFF. The CDR3 DNA follows: TGTGCCAGCAGCTTAGGCGGGACAGGGGTCAAACTGTTTTTT.

The chain links TRBV6-5 to TRBJ2-7, with TRBD1 as a possible D gene (6 bases). Germline lookup yields CDR1 MNHEY and CDR2 SVGAGI. Trimming stripped 6 bases from V and 0 bases from J, with 12 bases between. This CDR3 is built from 14 residues. CDR3 in amino acids: CASRKQGGSYEQYF. The DNA of the CDR3 is TGTGCCAGCAGGAAACAGGGCGGCTCCTACGAGCAGTACTTC.

The J gene is TRBJ2-1, the V gene TRBV5-1; TRBD2 aligns across 8 bases. Germline loops: CDR1 SGHRS, CDR2 YFSETQ. CDR3 length: 13 amino acids. V lost 4 bases, J lost 7 bases, and 4 bases stayed unmatched. The CDR3 here is CASSRGGPNEQFF. The CDR3 DNA reads as TGCGCCAGCAGCCGGGGGGGGCCGAATGAGCAGTTCTTC.

This clone came up once. The genes are TRBV10-3 and TRBJ2-7; 10 bases are shared with TRBD2. V shed 4 bases, J shed 5 bases, and the junction held 8 bases outside the gene matches. In germline, CDR1 is ENHRY, CDR2 SYGVKD. The CDR3 covers 15 residues. This chain's CDR3 is CAISAASGGAHEQYF. The CDR3 bases are TGTGCCATCAGTGCGGCCAGCGGGGGGGCCCACGAGCAGTACTTC.

This clone showed up just a few times. The chain uses TRBV4-1 and TRBJ1-1; a weak D match, TRBD1 (5 bases). Between the trimmed V and J ends, which lost 1 base and 0 bases, there was a span of 15 bases. The CDR3 spans 17 residues. Per germline, CDR1 MGHRA and CDR2 YSYEKL. The CDR3 DNA is TGCGCCAGCAGCCAAGCGACGGACAACAGCATGAACACTGAAGCTTTCTTT. Its translation: CASSQATDNSMNTEAFF.

The chain carries TRBV30 and TRBJ2-2; D is unresolved. This CDR3 has 13 amino acids. V lost 2 bases, J lost 6 bases, and 10 bases lay in between. The germline V gene has CDR1 GTSNPN and CDR2 SVGIG (reference sequence). DNA for the CDR3: TGTGCCTGGAGTTTATCGGTCGCCGGGGAGCTGTTTTTT. The encoded protein is CAWSLSVAGELFF.

The chain links TRBV3-1 (or the pseudogene TRBV3-2) to TRBJ2-1, with D unclear. The V gene lost 3 bases and the J gene lost 4 bases, with 10 bases spanning the gap. CDR1 and CDR2 (germline): LGHDT, YNNKEL (reference sequence). CDR3 length: 14 residues. The CDR3 region is CASSHSSRYNEQFF. The CDR3 DNA sequence: TGTGCCAGCAGCCATAGCAGTAGGTACAATGAGCAGTTCTTC.

V usage is TRBV12-3 or TRBV12-4 and J usage is TRBJ1-5; the D is unclear. The CDR3 sequence is 13 residues long. Trimming removed 6 bases at V and 2 bases at J, with 8 bases between. This CDR3 reads CASRVGGNQPQHF. Written as DNA, the CDR3 is TGTGCCAGCAGGGTGGGCGGCAATCAGCCCCAGCATTTT.

The chain recombines TRBV27 with TRBJ2-3; no clear D. Trimming pared 6 bases from V and 6 bases from J, leaving 7 bases between. Germline CDR1 and CDR2: MNHEY and SMNVEV (reference sequence). The CDR3 contains 11 residues. CDR3 sequence (DNA): TGTGCCAGCAGCTCCTTCGATACGCAGTATTTT. Its translation: CASSSFDTQYF.